This TCR beta chain stems from a study of T cell repertoires in aging, cancer and after chemotherapy. Study background: Donors were grouped into six age bands spanning 30 or younger through 70 or older. Glioblastoma patients receiving temozolomide-based therapy gave paired samples before and after chemotherapy. Study observations and caveats: Age-matched healthy donors had significantly more diverse, less clonal blood TCR repertoires than untreated cancer patients. Healthy donors lost TCR diversity with age mainly through richness, cancer patients through richness and evenness.

With respect to this clonotype: Its antigen is currently unknown. It may be a read error: a sequence one base away is much more abundant.

Rearranged V-D-J TRB sequences were amplified with a mixed TRB-A/B primer pool. TCRdb called the multiplex PCR reads again in MiXCR, with one record for every CDR3 protein. The sample holds 2,000 to 2,500 distinct CDR3 sequences; around 18% are singletons and the top ten take 23%. Peripheral blood genomic DNA, not sorted cells or RNA, was the template. The CDR3 is 16 amino acids. Deletions cut 5 bases from V and 2 bases from J, with 16 bases between. The germline V gene has CDR1 MNHEY and CDR2 SVGEGT. This receptor was taken from a human donor with a solid tumor. The specimen sequenced was blood. The gene calls are TRBV6-2 or TRBV6-3 and TRBJ1-3; D uncertain. CDR3 region: CASSPQALGPGNTIYF. The DNA of the CDR3 is TGTGCCAGCAGTCCTCAGGCTTTGGGCCCTGGAAACACCATATATTTT.